This T cell receptor beta chain is drawn from a study of blood T cell repertoires in COVID-19. Study in general: PBMCs, B-cell-depleted T cells, or T cells were the source of the cDNA or gDNA that made up the material.

In the source study's methods: It was from reference gene primer amplification that nucleated cell counts were estimated. This table comes from immunoSEQ multiplex PCR, and its TCRdb copy is limited to in-frame clones, with some not included. V, J and clone size reflect that table, while D and trimming were determined from the DNA. This sample carries 200,000 to 300,000 clones, over 65% of them seen once, and the ten largest clones take 2.5% to 4%. V lost 6 bases to trimming and J lost 5 bases, with 8 bases between them. The CDR3 length is 13 residues. Germline values: CDR1 KGHSH, CDR2 LQKENI. The sequence was collected from a woman older than 75 with acute or convalescent COVID-19. The gene calls are TRBV18 and TRBJ1-6; TRBD1 might be the D (5 bases). The sequenced material came from peripheral blood. In nucleotides, the CDR3 is TGTGCCAGCTCGCAGGGCCATAATTCACCCCTCCACTTT. Translated, it gives CASSQGHNSPLHF. Complete variable domain (other parts from reference TRBV18 and TRBJ1-6): NAGVMQNPRHLVRRRGQEARLRCSPMKGHSHVYWYRQLPEEGLKFMVYLQKENIIDESGMPKERFSAEFPKEGPSILRIQQVVRGDSAAYFCASSQGHNSPLHFGNGTRLTVT.